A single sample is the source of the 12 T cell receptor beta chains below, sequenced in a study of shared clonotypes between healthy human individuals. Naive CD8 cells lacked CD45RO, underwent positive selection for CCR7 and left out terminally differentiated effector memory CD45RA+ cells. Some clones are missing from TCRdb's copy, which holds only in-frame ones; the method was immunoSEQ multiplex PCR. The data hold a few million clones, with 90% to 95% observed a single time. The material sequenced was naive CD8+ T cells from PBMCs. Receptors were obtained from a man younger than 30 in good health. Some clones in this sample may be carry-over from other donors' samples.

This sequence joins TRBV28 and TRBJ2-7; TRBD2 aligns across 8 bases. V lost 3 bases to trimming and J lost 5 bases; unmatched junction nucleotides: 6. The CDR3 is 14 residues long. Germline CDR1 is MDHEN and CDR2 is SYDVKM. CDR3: CASSFFRTSNEQYF. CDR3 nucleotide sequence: TGTGCCAGCAGTTTTTTTCGGACTAGCAACGAGCAGTACTTC. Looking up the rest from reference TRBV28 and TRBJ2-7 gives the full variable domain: DVKVTQSSRYLVKRTGEKVFLECVQDMDHENMFWYRQDPGLGLRLIYFSYDVKMKEKGDIPEGYSVSREKKERFSLILESASTNQTSMYLCASSFFRTSNEQYFGPGTRLTVT.

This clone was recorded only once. In DNA, the CDR3 is TGTGCCAGCAGTTCATCGGGACAGGACCCTAAGCAGTTCTTC. Translation: CASSSSGQDPKQFF. The V call is TRBV6-5, the J call TRBJ2-1; 8 bases map to TRBD1. The V gene's germline CDR1 is MNHEY and CDR2 SVGAGI. V trimming: 4 bases; J trimming: 11 bases; junction bases outside the gene matches: 10. CDR3 size: 14 residues.

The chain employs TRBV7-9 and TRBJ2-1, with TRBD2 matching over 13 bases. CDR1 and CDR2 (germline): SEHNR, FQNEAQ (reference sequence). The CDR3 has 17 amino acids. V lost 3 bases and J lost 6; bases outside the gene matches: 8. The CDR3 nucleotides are TGTGCCAGCAGCTTGGAGCTCGGGACTAGCGGGACCAATGAGCAGTTCTTC. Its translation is CASSLELGTSGTNEQFF.

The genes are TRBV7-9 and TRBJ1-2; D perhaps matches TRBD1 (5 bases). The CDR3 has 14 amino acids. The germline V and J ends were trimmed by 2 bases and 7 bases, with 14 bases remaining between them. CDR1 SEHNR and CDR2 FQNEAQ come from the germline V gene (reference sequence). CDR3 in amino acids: CASSLTGTPPGYTF. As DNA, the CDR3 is TGTGCCAGCAGCTTAACCGGGACGCCTCCTGGCTACACCTTC.

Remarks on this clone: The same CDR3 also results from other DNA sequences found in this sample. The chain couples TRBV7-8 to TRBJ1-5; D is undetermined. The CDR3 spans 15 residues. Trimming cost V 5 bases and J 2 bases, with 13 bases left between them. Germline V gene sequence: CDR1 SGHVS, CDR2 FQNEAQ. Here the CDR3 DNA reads TGTGCCAGCAGCCCCTGGACCGAAGGCAATCAGCCCCAGCATTTT. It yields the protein CASSPWTEGNQPQHF.

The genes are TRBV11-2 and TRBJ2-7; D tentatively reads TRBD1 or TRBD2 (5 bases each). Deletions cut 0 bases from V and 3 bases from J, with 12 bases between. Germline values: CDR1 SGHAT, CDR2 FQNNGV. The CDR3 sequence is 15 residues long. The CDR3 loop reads CASSLEPGQDYEQYF. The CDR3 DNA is TGTGCCAGCAGCTTAGAACCGGGGCAGGACTACGAGCAGTACTTC.

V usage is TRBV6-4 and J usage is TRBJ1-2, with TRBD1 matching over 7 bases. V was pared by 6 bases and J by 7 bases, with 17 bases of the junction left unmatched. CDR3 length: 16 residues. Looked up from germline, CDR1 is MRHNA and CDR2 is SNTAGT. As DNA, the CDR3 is TGTGCCAGCAGAGTATCAGCAGGGGGGCAGGGGTTTGGCTACACCTTC. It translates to CASRVSAGGQGFGYTF.

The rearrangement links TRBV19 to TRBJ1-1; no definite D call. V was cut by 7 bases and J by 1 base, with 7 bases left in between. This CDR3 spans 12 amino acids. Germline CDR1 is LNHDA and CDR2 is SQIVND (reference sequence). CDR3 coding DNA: TGTGCCAGTAAGGAGGCGAACACTGAAGCTTTCTTT. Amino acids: CASKEANTEAFF.

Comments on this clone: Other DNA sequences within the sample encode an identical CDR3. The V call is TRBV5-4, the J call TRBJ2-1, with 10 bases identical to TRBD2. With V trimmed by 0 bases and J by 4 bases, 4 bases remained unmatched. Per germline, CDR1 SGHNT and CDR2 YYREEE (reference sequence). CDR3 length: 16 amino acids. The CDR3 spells CASSLGLAGSYNEQFF. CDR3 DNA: TGTGCCAGCAGCTTGGGACTAGCGGGCAGTTACAATGAGCAGTTCTTC.

The CDR3 protein is CASSYTGYPNTGELFF. As DNA, the CDR3 is TGTGCCAGCAGTTACACGGGATATCCGAACACCGGGGAGCTGTTTTTT. The chain has TRBV6-5 and TRBJ2-2; D might be TRBD2 (5 bases). Germline CDR1 and CDR2: MNHEY and SVGAGI. This CDR3 contains 16 residues. Trimming left V 2 bases short and J 0 bases short, with 10 bases between.

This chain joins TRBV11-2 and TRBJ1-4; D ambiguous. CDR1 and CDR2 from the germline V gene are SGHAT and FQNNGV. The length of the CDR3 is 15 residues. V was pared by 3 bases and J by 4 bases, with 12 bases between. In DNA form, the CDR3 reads TGTGCCAGCAGCTTGAGCAGCTCCGTTAATGAAAAACTGTTTTTT. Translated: CASSLSSSVNEKLFF. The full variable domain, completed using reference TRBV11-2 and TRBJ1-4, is EAGVAQSPRYKIIEKRQSVAFWCNPISGHATLYWYQQILGQGPKLLIQFQNNGVVDDSQLPKDRFSAERLKGVDSTLKIQPAKLEDSAVYLCASSLSSSVNEKLFFGSGTQLSVL.

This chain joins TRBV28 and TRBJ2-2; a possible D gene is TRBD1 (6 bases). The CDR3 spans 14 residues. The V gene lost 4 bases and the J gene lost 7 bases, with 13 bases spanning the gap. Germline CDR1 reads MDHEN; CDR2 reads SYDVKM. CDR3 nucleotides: TGTGCCAGCAGTTGGACAGATCCTAGCGGGGAGCTGTTTTTT. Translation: CASSWTDPSGELFF.